This entry lists 18 T cell receptor beta chains sequenced from one sample in a study of shared clonotypes between healthy human individuals. TCRdb's table, derived via immunoSEQ multiplex PCR, lists solely in-frame clones and lacks some. In the table there are some 2,100,000 clones, more than 90% of which are singletons. Sequencing was carried out using naive CD4+ T cells sorted from blood. The subset was: CD45RA+ positively selected. These receptor sequences come from a man younger than 30 in good health.

The chain has TRBV5-6 and TRBJ1-2; D is unresolved. With 4 bases removed from V and 4 bases from J, the gap between germline ends came to 5 bases. CDR3 length equals 11 residues. The V gene's germline CDR1 is SGHDT and CDR2 YYEEEE. CDR3 protein: CASSAPYGYTF. For the CDR3, the DNA is TGTGCCAGCAGCGCCCCCTATGGCTACACCTTC.

The chain combines TRBV30 with TRBJ2-7, with D perhaps TRBD1 (5 bases). The germline gives CDR1 GTSNPN, CDR2 SVGIG (reference sequence). CDR3 length equals 13 residues. V was cut by 3 bases and J by 0 bases, with 9 bases left in between. This CDR3 reads CAWRQELSYEQYF. The CDR3 DNA reads as TGTGCCTGGAGACAGGAGCTCTCCTACGAGCAGTACTTC.

The rearrangement uses TRBV25-1 and TRBJ1-1, with no clear D. Trimming cost V 3 bases and J 8 bases, with 7 bases left between them. Germline CDR1 reads MGHDK; CDR2 reads SYGVNS. The CDR3 contains 11 residues. The CDR3 DNA is TGTGCCAGCAGTGATATATCCGAAGCTTTCTTT. Protein sequence: CASSDISEAFF.

V and J are TRBV2 and TRBJ2-6; TRBD1 agrees at 7 bases. This CDR3 is built from 16 residues. Per germline, CDR1 SNHLY and CDR2 FYNNEI. V lost 7 bases and J lost 6; bases outside the gene matches: 12. CDR3 protein: CASTRDSPLAANVLTF. CDR3 sequence (DNA): TGTGCCAGCACCAGGGACAGCCCCTTAGCGGCCAACGTCCTGACTTTC.

The V call is TRBV7-9, the J call TRBJ2-5, with D unresolved. V lost 4 bases to trimming and J lost 4 bases, with 13 bases between them. The CDR3 has 14 residues. Looked up from germline, CDR1 is SEHNR and CDR2 is FQNEAQ (reference sequence). CDR3 sequence: CASSWAPPRETQYF. CDR3 bases: TGTGCCAGCAGCTGGGCCCCCCCAAGAGAGACCCAGTACTTC. The full variable domain, with the rest looked up from reference TRBV7-9 and TRBJ2-5, is DTGVSQNPRHKITKRGQNVTFRCDPISEHNRLYWYRQTLGQGPEFLTYFQNEAQLEKSRLLSDRFSAERPKGSFSTLEIQRTEQGDSAMYLCASSWAPPRETQYFGPGTRLLVL.

This sequence joins TRBV11-2 and TRBJ2-7; D possibly corresponds to TRBD2 (7 bases). V was pared by 10 bases and J by 4 bases, with 14 bases between. The CDR3 covers 12 residues. CDR1 is SGHAT, CDR2 FQNNGV, per germline. CDR3 loop: CATYKGGYEQYF. The CDR3, as DNA: TGTGCCACCTACAAGGGGGGGTACGAGCAGTACTTC.

The chain uses TRBV6-6 and TRBJ1-1, with 9 nucleotides matching TRBD1. The CDR3 length is 15 residues. The V gene end was trimmed by 6 bases and the J gene end by 1 base; junction bases not matched to a gene: 6. Per the germline V gene, CDR1 is MNHNY and CDR2 is SVGAGI (reference sequence). CDR3 in DNA: TGTGCCAGCAGCTCCGGGACAGGGACGAACACTGAAGCTTTCTTT. Protein sequence: CASSSGTGTNTEAFF.

The rearrangement uses TRBV7-9 and TRBJ1-6; TRBD1 is a possible D gene (6 bases). This CDR3 region has 15 residues. Germline CDR1 and CDR2: SEHNR and FQNEAQ (reference sequence). Trimming left V 5 bases short and J 7 bases short, with 15 bases between. CDR3 region: CASSLEGGSNSPLHF. The CDR3 nucleotides are TGTGCCAGCAGCCTAGAGGGGGGTTCAAATTCACCCCTCCACTTT.

The chain uses TRBV7-2 and TRBJ1-4; D remains unclear. CDR1 and CDR2 from the germline V gene are SGHTA and FQGNSA. This CDR3 spans 15 amino acids. V lost 1 base and J lost 6, with 12 bases in between. The CDR3 here is CASSLVSPPDEKLFF. The CDR3 nucleotides are TGTGCCAGCAGCTTAGTTTCTCCGCCGGATGAAAAACTGTTTTTT.

The chain joins TRBV18 to TRBJ1-2; D gene unclear. Germline V gene lookup returns CDR1 KGHSH and CDR2 LQKENI. CDR3 size: 13 residues. V was clipped by 0 bases and J by 8 bases, with 10 bases between them. CDR3 DNA sequence: TGTGCCAGCTCACCACCGCCCGGGTCCGGCTACACCTTC. It codes for CASSPPPGSGYTF.

This clone was observed a few times. CDR3 sequence (DNA): TGTGCCAGCAGCTCGACAGGGAGTGGTGAAGCTTTCTTT. It translates to CASSSTGSGEAFF. This chain connects TRBV7-8 to TRBJ1-1, with TRBD1 matching over 7 bases. Germline lookup yields CDR1 SGHVS and CDR2 FQNEAQ. There are 13 residues in the CDR3. Trimming removed 4 bases from V and 7 bases from J; junction bases left unmatched: 6.

The chain has TRBV5-1 and TRBJ2-5, with no clear D. With 4 bases removed from V and 5 bases from J, the gap between germline ends came to 12 bases. The germline V gene encodes CDR1 SGHRS and CDR2 YFSETQ. The CDR3 consists of 13 residues. DNA for the CDR3: TGCGCCAGCAGCCCGGACCCTGGGGAGACCCAGTACTTC. Its protein is CASSPDPGETQYF.

This clone occurred once. In DNA form, the CDR3 reads TGTGCCAGCAGCACGGGACTGCTGAACACTGAAGCTTTCTTT. Its translation is CASSTGLLNTEAFF. The chain carries TRBV5-6 and TRBJ1-1; possibly TRBD1 for D (5 bases). V shed 4 bases and J shed 0 bases, with 10 bases lying between them. CDR1 SGHDT and CDR2 YYEEEE come from the germline V gene. The CDR3 extends over 14 amino acids.

The rearrangement links TRBV6-1 to TRBJ1-2, with TRBD1 matching over 10 bases. CDR1 MNHNS and CDR2 SASEGT come from the germline V gene. V gave up 3 bases and J gave up 4 bases; unmatched junction bases: 2. The CDR3 sequence is 14 residues long. In nucleotides, the CDR3 is TGTGCCAGCAGTGACGGGACAGGGGTCTATGGCTACACCTTC. Encoded protein: CASSDGTGVYGYTF.

Concerning this clone: A junction end diverges from the germline sequence, so it may reflect a read error. The rearrangement joins TRBV7-7 to TRBJ2-2; weak D call: TRBD2 (6 bases). This CDR3 region has 15 residues. Per germline, CDR1 SSHAT and CDR2 FNYEAQ (reference sequence). The CDR3 region is CASSPRGTNTGELFF. As DNA, the CDR3 is TGTGCTAGCAGCCCCCGGGGGACGAACACCGGGGAGCTGTTTTTT.

Details on this clone: The germline gene is not matched at one end of the junction; a read error may be the cause. The gene calls are TRBV7-7 and TRBJ1-6; D call uncertain. The CDR3 runs to 14 residues. Germline-derived CDR1 and CDR2 are SSHAT and FNYEAQ (reference sequence). The CDR3 here is CASSPRLYNSPLHF. CDR3 nucleotides: TGTGCTAGCAGCCCCCGATTATATAATTCACCCCTCCACTTT.

This chain joins TRBV2 and TRBJ2-2; 9 bases are a match to TRBD1. There are 16 residues in the CDR3. The germline V gene encodes CDR1 SNHLY and CDR2 FYNNEI. Trimming at V came to 6 bases and at J to 6 bases, leaving 11 bases not matched to a gene. DNA for the CDR3: TGTGCCAGCAGGAAAGGACAGGGGAATGGCGCCGGGGAGCTGTTTTTT. Its translation: CASRKGQGNGAGELFF.

This chain links TRBV5-1 with TRBJ2-5; D ambiguous. The germline CDR1 and CDR2 sequences are SGHRS and YFSETQ. The CDR3 totals 15 residues. V lost 3 bases and J 4 bases, leaving 16 bases between the germline ends. Written as DNA, the CDR3 is TGCGCCAGCAGCTCCCTGTCCCCACCCGTAGAGACCCAGTACTTC. Translating gives CASSSLSPPVETQYF. Using reference TRBV5-1 and TRBJ2-5 for the parts outside the CDR3, the full variable domain is KAGVTQTPRYLIKTRGQQVTLSCSPISGHRSVSWYQQTPGQGLQFLFEYFSETQRNKGNFPGRFSGRQFSNSRSEMNVSTLELGDSALYLCASSSLSPPVETQYFGPGTRLLVL.